The clone carrying this T cell receptor beta chain was picked up one time. The data are from a study of blood T cell repertoires in COVID-19. Whole-study context: Spain, Italy and the United States supplied samples that represented acute and convalescent COVID-19.

The method was immunoSEQ multiplex PCR; TCRdb's version includes in-frame clones alone and lacks a portion of them. The table lists about 260,000 clones, 87% of them singletons. The CDR3 covers 15 residues. Trimming pared 5 bases from V and 3 bases from J, leaving 14 bases between. Germline V gene data show CDR1 as LNHDA and CDR2 as SQIVND (reference sequence). The V gene is TRBV19, the J gene TRBJ1-5, with D maybe TRBD1 (6 bases). The sequenced sample consisted of peripheral blood. The sequence came from a woman aged 45 to 65 who had recovered from COVID-19. The CDR3 DNA is TGTGCCAGTAGTGGCCGGGACATTAACAATCAGCCCCAGCATTTT. This gives the protein CASSGRDINNQPQHF.